This T cell receptor beta chain was observed in a study of blood T cell repertoires in COVID-19. The method was immunoSEQ multiplex PCR; TCRdb's version includes in-frame clones alone and lacks a portion of them. Of 150,000 to 160,000 clones in the sample, about four fifths are singletons; the top ten hold roughly 0.6%. This CDR3 has 11 residues. V lost 6 bases, J lost 6 bases, and 9 bases lay in between. Germline assignment: CDR1 MDHEN and CDR2 SYDVKM. The J gene is TRBJ2-7, the V gene TRBV28; D ambiguous. This TCR derives from a man in his 60s with acute or convalescent COVID-19. Sequencing was done on a sample of peripheral blood. CDR3 in DNA: TGTGCCAGCAGCCGAGGTAGCGAGCAGTACTTC. It encodes CASSRGSEQYF.